These 3 T cell receptor beta chains were all obtained from the same sample, sequenced in a study of identical twins. TCRdb analysed the 5' RACE reads with MiXCR anew, one entry per CDR3 protein. Of hundreds of thousands of distinct CDR3 sequences in the sample, roughly an eighth are singletons; the top ten hold about 1.6%. These records were also assigned to another study, of yellow fever vaccine responses in identical twins.

The sample comprised PBMCs. All receptors come from a woman between 18 and 30 years old in good health.

This clonotype has at least ten counts. This chain connects TRBV28 to TRBJ1-5, with 7 bases that match TRBD1. The germline gives CDR1 MDHEN, CDR2 SYDVKM. This CDR3 contains 15 residues. The junction had 9 bases not matched to a gene; V was cut back by 7 bases and J by 3 bases. For the CDR3, the DNA is TGTGCCAGCATATCCCGGGACAGAGCCAATCAGCCCCAGCATTTT. Its protein is CASISRDRANQPQHF. Full variable domain (rest looked up from reference TRBV28 and TRBJ1-5): DVKVTQSSRYLVKRTGEKVFLECVQDMDHENMFWYRQDPGLGLRLIYFSYDVKMKEKGDIPEGYSVSREKKERFSLILESASTNQTSMYLCASISRDRANQPQHFGDGTRLSIL.

This rearrangement joins TRBV27 to TRBJ1-1; D is undetermined. V lost 5 bases, J lost 3 bases, and 13 bases lay in between. The germline V gene has CDR1 MNHEY and CDR2 SMNVEV (reference sequence). The CDR3 is 14 residues long. CDR3 sequence: CASSLRERHTEAFF. The CDR3 bases are TGTGCCAGCAGTCTTAGGGAGCGGCACACTGAAGCTTTCTTT.

This clonotype appeared a few times. The J gene is TRBJ2-7, the V gene TRBV4-1; 7 positions agree with TRBD2. The CDR3 has 14 amino acids. The V segment lost 4 bases and the J segment 0 bases; nucleotides outside the gene matches: 3. Germline loops: CDR1 MGHRA, CDR2 YSYEKL. The CDR3 DNA sequence: TGCGCCAGCAGCCCGGGACTATACTCCTACGAGCAGTACTTC. Its protein product is CASSPGLYSYEQYF.